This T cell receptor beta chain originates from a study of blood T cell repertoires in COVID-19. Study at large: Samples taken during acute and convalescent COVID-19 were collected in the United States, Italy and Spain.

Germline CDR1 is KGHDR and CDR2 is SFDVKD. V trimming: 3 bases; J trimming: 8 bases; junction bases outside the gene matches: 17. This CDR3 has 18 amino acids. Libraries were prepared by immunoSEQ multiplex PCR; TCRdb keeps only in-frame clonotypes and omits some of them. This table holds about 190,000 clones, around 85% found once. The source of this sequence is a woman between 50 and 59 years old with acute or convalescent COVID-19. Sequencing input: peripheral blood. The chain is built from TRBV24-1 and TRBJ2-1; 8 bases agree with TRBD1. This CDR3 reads CATSDTRMWRQGSDEQFF. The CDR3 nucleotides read TGTGCCACCAGTGATACACGGATGTGGAGACAGGGGAGCGATGAGCAGTTCTTC.